Below are 4 T cell receptor beta chains sequenced from a single sample in a study of T cells in women clearing cervical HPV infection. Sequencing was performed with immunoSEQ multiplex PCR; in TCRdb, only in-frame clones are kept and a portion is missing. This table lists 30,000 to 35,000 clones. Sequenced sample: blood buffy coat. Every receptor here comes from a woman between 18 and 69 years old with a cervical HPV16 infection that either progressed to CIN3+ or cleared (not recorded which).

Worth noting for this clone: The read stops 3 residues short of the end of the CDR3; the missing end is completed from the germline J gene. The chain recombines TRBV7-3 with TRBJ1-6, with 8 bases lining up with TRBD1. The CDR3 runs 16 residues. Per the germline V gene, CDR1 is SGHTA and CDR2 is FQGTGA. V was pared by 5 bases and J by 4 bases, with 7 bases of the junction left unmatched. The CDR3 protein is CASSILQGGYNSPLHF. CDR3 DNA, as far as it was read: TGTGCCAGCAGCATACTACAGGGGGGATATAATTCACCC.

CDR3 amino acids: CASSPKWGLDSPLHF. The CDR3 DNA, read in part, is TGTGCCAGCAGTCCCAAATGGGGGCTGGATTCACCC. The rearrangement joins TRBV28 to TRBJ1-6; TRBD1 might be the D (6 bases). Read sequence stops 3 residues before the CDR3 end, and the germline J gene provides the missing end. CDR1 is MDHEN and CDR2 is SYDVKM in the germline V gene. CDR3 length: 15 residues. The ends were cut back, 5 bases at V and 8 bases at J, with 16 bases in the middle.

For this clone: The read falls 3 residues short of the CDR3 end, and the missing part is taken from the germline J gene. The V gene is TRBV5-1, the J gene TRBJ2-1; D might be TRBD1 or TRBD2, each matching 7 bases. Germline assignment: CDR1 SGHRS and CDR2 YFSETQ. This CDR3 is 16 amino acids long. Trimming took off 4 bases at V and 6 bases at J, with 20 bases between the two ends. CDR3 residues: CASSQRNTGEGNEQFF. The sequenced part of the CDR3 DNA is TGCGCCAGCAGCCAACGTAATACAGGGGAGGGCAATGAG. The full variable domain, rest sourced from reference TRBV5-1 and TRBJ2-1, is KAGVTQTPRYLIKTRGQQVTLSCSPISGHRSVSWYQQTPGQGLQFLFEYFSETQRNKGNFPGRFSGRQFSNSRSEMNVSTLELGDSALYLCASSQRNTGEGNEQFFGPGTRLTVL.

About this clone itself: The observed sequence ends 3 residues before the CDR3 terminus, with the missing tail filled in from the germline J gene. V gene TRBV11-2 combines with J gene TRBJ1-1; D unresolved. V was trimmed by 1 base and J by 1 base, leaving 7 bases between them. Per germline, CDR1 SGHAT and CDR2 FQNNGV. The length of the CDR3 is 14 residues. This chain's CDR3 is CASSLVAGNTEAFF. The covered CDR3 bases are TGTGCCAGCAGCTTAGTTGCGGGGAACACTGAA.